A single sample is the source of the 10 T cell receptor beta chains below, sequenced in a study of T cell repertoires in cytomegalovirus infection. Each CDR3 protein is one row after TCRdb ran MiXCR on the reads. The table has about 320,000 distinct CDR3 sequences, over 7.5% seen once. Sequenced: PBMCs. These receptors all come from a human donor in good health (CMV status not recorded). Some clones in this sample may be carry-over from other donors' samples.

This clonotype was seen only a few times. The V and J genes are TRBV12-3 or TRBV12-4 and TRBJ2-1; TRBD2 matches at 10 bases. CDR3 length: 14 amino acids. The V and J ends lost 3 bases and 6 bases, in that order; junction bases with no gene match: 2. The CDR3 DNA is TGTGCCAGCAGTTTTAGCGGGGGGCCCAATGAGCAGTTCTTC. This codes for CASSFSGGPNEQFF.

Comments on this clonotype: Since a much larger clone is just one base distant, this may be a read error. The rearrangement links TRBV28 to TRBJ1-2; D gene uncertain. The germline V gene encodes CDR1 MDHEN and CDR2 SYDVKM. CDR3 length: 12 residues. CDR3 sequence reads: CASSLVSSGYPF. CDR3 coding DNA: TGTGCCAGCAGTTTGGTATCGAGTGGCTACCCCTTC.

In its sample, this clonotype was seen many times. This rearrangement joins TRBV11-2 to TRBJ1-1; unclear D gene. The CDR3 is 14 residues long. Germline lookup yields CDR1 SGHAT and CDR2 FQNNGV. Between the trimmed V and J ends, which lost 7 bases and 2 bases, there was a span of 14 bases. The CDR3 spells CASIPRKENTEAFF. DNA of the CDR3: TGTGCCAGCATCCCCCGGAAGGAAAACACTGAAGCTTTCTTT.

This clonotype was detected many times. The chain has TRBV12-3 or TRBV12-4 and TRBJ2-2; tentatively, D is TRBD1 (5 bases). The CDR3 totals 16 residues. V was trimmed by 7 bases and J by 4 bases, leaving 19 bases between them. The DNA for the CDR3 is TGTGCCAGCAATCAGGGTGGATCGACCCTCACCGGGGAGCTGTTTTTT. Translation: CASNQGGSTLTGELFF.

This clonotype was counted many times. The rearrangement uses TRBV5-1 and TRBJ2-1; 13 bases align to TRBD2. CDR1 is SGHRS, CDR2 YFSETQ, per germline. This CDR3 spans 16 amino acids. J gave up 10 bases and V 2 bases, and 9 bases lay outside the gene matches. In DNA form, the CDR3 reads TGCGCCAGCAGCTTATCCGGGACTAGCGGGACTCGGGAGCAGTTCTTC. Amino acids: CASSLSGTSGTREQFF. The variable domain in full, with the rest retrieved from reference TRBV5-1 and TRBJ2-1, is KAGVTQTPRYLIKTRGQQVTLSCSPISGHRSVSWYQQTPGQGLQFLFEYFSETQRNKGNFPGRFSGRQFSNSRSEMNVSTLELGDSALYLCASSLSGTSGTREQFFGPGTRLTVL.

This clonotype was detected only a few times. J is TRBJ2-7 and V is TRBV7-2, with TRBD2 matching 16 bases. V shed 5 bases, J shed 3 bases, and the junction held 10 bases outside the gene matches. Per germline, CDR1 SGHTA and CDR2 FQGNSA. The CDR3 loop spans 18 amino acids. This CDR3 is CASSLGTSGGAIFYEQYF. The DNA of the CDR3 is TGTGCCAGCAGCCTTGGGACTAGCGGGGGGGCCATCTTCTACGAGCAGTACTTC.

V and J are TRBV10-3 and TRBJ2-1; D possibly corresponds to TRBD2 (5 bases). This CDR3 comprises 15 residues. Looked up from germline, CDR1 is ENHRY and CDR2 is SYGVKD. Trimming removed 3 bases from V and 2 bases from J, with 11 bases in between. The CDR3 DNA reads as TGTGCCATCAGTGACAGAGACTACCCCTACAATGAGCAGTTCTTC. It yields the protein CAISDRDYPYNEQFF.

The chain joins TRBV12-3 or TRBV12-4 to TRBJ1-4; 8 nucleotides match TRBD1. V dropped 7 bases and J dropped 6; count of bases not matched to a gene: 13. This CDR3 contains 16 residues. The CDR3 here is CASMENAGGRYEKLFF. Here the CDR3 DNA reads TGTGCCAGCATGGAAAACGCAGGGGGCCGGTATGAAAAACTGTTTTTT.

This clonotype was counted only a few times. V and J are TRBV7-3 and TRBJ2-7; no definite D call. The CDR3 has 13 amino acids. CDR1 SGHTA and CDR2 FQGTGA come from the germline V gene. The germline V and J ends were trimmed by 1 base and 3 bases, with 7 bases remaining between them. The CDR3 is CASSLMANYEQYF. As DNA, the CDR3 is TGTGCCAGCAGCTTAATGGCTAACTACGAGCAGTACTTC.

The genes are TRBV29-1 and TRBJ1-4; TRBD1 agrees at 9 bases. This CDR3 has 15 amino acids. Germline CDR1 is SQVTM and CDR2 is ANQGSEA. V was pared by 6 bases and J by 8 bases, with 13 bases of the junction left unmatched. The CDR3: CSVKHQQGAWEKLFF. The CDR3 bases are TGCAGCGTAAAACACCAACAGGGGGCCTGGGAAAAACTGTTTTTT.